This TCR beta chain is from a study of technical replicates of blood from several donors (dated by TCRdb to 2016 to 2017). CDR1 and CDR2 were assigned from the germline V gene as SQVTM and ANQGSEA. The junction shows trimming of 4 bases on V and 6 bases on J, plus 24 bases between the germline ends. The CDR3 measures 17 amino acids from cysteine to phenylalanine. The DNA shown is the 51-base CDR3, in frame from base 1. Receptor libraries were prepared by the immunoSEQ multiplex PCR assay. Drawn from immuneACCESS, this table holds only the in-frame rearrangements with V and J called that TCRdb kept. Clones are partly lost; checked studies trace under half to an unresolved V gene and leave the rest unexplained. This sample comprises fewer than 100,000 clones, about 97% of them detected only once. The ten largest account for 0.25% to 0.3% of the sample. Note on this clone: Its antigen remains unidentified. No clone much larger than this one lies a single base away; base qualities are absent.

Sequenced: T cells isolated from PBMCs. The sequence links TRBV29-1 to TRBJ2-2; tentative D gene TRBD2, with 6 bases matching. The origin of this receptor is a human donor in good health. CDR3 loop: CSVVFGMVRDRAGELFF. The nucleotide sequence is TGCAGCGTTGTATTTGGAATGGTGCGGGATCGAGCCGGGGAGCTGTTTTTT.